This T cell receptor beta chain is from a study of blood T cell repertoires in COVID-19. On the study more broadly: Material from acute and convalescent COVID-19 was sourced from the United States, Italy and Spain. PBMCs, B-cell-depleted T cells, or T cells provided the cDNA or gDNA that made up the material.

The authors' processing: Estimation of nucleated cell counts relied on the amplification of reference gene primers. TCRdb keeps only in-frame clones here, not all; method: immunoSEQ multiplex PCR. Clone size and the V and J calls come from that table; the DNA yielded D and trimming. The sample has 90,000 to 130,000 clones, approximately 80% seen once. Trimming at V came to 6 bases and at J to 6 bases, leaving 11 bases not matched to a gene. The CDR3 consists of 15 residues. The germline CDR1 and CDR2 sequences are SEHNR and FQNEAQ (reference sequence). The TCR was taken from a woman in her sixties or seventies with acute or convalescent COVID-19. The specimen sequenced was peripheral blood. The chain employs TRBV7-9 and TRBJ1-5; 7 bases line up with TRBD1. CDR3 nucleotides: TGTGCCAGCAGTTCTGACAGGGAGTACGGTCAGCCCCAGCATTTT. Amino acid sequence: CASSSDREYGQPQHF.